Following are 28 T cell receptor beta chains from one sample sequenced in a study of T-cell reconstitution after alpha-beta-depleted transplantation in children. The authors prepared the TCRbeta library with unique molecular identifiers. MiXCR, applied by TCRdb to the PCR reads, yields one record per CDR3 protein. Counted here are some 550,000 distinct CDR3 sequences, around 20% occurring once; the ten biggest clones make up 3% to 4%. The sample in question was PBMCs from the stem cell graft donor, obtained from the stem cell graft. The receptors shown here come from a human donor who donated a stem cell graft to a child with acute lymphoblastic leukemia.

CDR3 nucleotides: TGCAGCGTGGAATCTAGCGGCTCCTACAATGAGCAGTTCTTC. Amino acids: CSVESSGSYNEQFF. The genes are TRBV29-1 and TRBJ2-1; 7 nucleotides match TRBD2. Germline CDR1 SQVTM, CDR2 ANQGSEA. V lost 6 bases to trimming and J lost 0 bases; unmatched junction nucleotides: 5. The CDR3 length is 14 residues.

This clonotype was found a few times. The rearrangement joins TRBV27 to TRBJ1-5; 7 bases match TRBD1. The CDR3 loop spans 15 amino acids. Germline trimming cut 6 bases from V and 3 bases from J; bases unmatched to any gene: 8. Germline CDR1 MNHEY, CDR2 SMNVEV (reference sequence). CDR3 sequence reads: CASSQTGTLNQPQHF. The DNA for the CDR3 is TGTGCCAGCAGCCAGACAGGGACTCTCAATCAGCCCCAGCATTTT.

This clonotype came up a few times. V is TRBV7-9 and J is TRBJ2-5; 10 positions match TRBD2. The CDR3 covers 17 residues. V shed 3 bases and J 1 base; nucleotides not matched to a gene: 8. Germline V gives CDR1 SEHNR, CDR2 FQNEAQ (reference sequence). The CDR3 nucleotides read TGTGCCAGCAGCTTCCTCTCTAGCGGGAGTATCCAAGAGACCCAGTACTTC. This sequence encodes CASSFLSSGSIQETQYF. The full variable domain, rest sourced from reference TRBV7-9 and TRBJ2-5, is DTGVSQNPRHKITKRGQNVTFRCDPISEHNRLYWYRQTLGQGPEFLTYFQNEAQLEKSRLLSDRFSAERPKGSFSTLEIQRTEQGDSAMYLCASSFLSSGSIQETQYFGPGTRLLVL.

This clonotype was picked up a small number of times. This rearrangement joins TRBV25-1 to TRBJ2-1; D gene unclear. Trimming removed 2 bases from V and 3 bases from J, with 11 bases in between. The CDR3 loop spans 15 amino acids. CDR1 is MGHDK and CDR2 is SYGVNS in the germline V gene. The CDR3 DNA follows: TGTGCCAGCAGTGAACATGCCTTAGGCTACAATGAGCAGTTCTTC. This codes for CASSEHALGYNEQFF.

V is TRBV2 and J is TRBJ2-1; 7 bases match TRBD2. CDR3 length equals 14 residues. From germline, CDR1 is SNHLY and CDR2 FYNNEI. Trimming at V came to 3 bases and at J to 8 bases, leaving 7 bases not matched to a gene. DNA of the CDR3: TGTGCCAGCAGTGAGGCGGGAGCGACGGATGAGCAGTTCTTC. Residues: CASSEAGATDEQFF.

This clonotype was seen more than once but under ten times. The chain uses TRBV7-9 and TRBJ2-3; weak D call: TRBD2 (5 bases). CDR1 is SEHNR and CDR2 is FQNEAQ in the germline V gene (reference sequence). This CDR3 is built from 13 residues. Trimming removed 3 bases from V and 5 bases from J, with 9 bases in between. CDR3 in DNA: TGTGCCAGCAGCTTCTTCGGAGGAGATACGCAGTATTTT. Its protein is CASSFFGGDTQYF.

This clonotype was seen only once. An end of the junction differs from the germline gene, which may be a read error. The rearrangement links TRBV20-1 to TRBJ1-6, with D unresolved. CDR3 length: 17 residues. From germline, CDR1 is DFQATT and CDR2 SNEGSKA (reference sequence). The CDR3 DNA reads TGCAGTGCTAGAGATACCCCCTTCAGCTCCTATATTTCACCCCTCCACTTT. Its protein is CSARDTPFSSYISPLHF.

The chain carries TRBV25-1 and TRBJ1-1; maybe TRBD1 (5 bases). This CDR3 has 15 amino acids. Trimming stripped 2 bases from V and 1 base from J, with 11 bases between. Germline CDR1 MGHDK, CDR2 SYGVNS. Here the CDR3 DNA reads TGTGCCAGCAGTGAAATGGGGGGTGGGAACACTGAAGCTTTCTTT. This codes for CASSEMGGGNTEAFF.

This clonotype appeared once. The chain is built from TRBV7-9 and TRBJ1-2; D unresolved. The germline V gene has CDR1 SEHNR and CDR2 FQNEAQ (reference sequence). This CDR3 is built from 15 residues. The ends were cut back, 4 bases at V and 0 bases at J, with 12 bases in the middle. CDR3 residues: CASSWARAANYGYTF. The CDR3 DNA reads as TGTGCCAGCAGCTGGGCACGTGCAGCTAACTATGGCTACACCTTC.

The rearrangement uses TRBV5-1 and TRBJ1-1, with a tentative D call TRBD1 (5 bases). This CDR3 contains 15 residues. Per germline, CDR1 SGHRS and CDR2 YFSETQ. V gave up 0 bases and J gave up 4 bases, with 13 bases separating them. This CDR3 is CASSLAEGQGTEAFF. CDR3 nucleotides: TGCGCCAGCAGCTTGGCCGAGGGGCAGGGCACTGAAGCTTTCTTT. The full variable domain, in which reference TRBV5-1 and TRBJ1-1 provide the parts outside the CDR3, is KAGVTQTPRYLIKTRGQQVTLSCSPISGHRSVSWYQQTPGQGLQFLFEYFSETQRNKGNFPGRFSGRQFSNSRSEMNVSTLELGDSALYLCASSLAEGQGTEAFFGQGTRLTVV.

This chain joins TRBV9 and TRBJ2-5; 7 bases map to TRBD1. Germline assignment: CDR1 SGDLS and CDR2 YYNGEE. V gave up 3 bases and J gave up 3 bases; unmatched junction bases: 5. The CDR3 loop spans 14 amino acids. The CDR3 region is CASSARDRKETQYF. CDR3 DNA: TGTGCCAGCAGCGCCCGGGACAGAAAAGAGACCCAGTACTTC.

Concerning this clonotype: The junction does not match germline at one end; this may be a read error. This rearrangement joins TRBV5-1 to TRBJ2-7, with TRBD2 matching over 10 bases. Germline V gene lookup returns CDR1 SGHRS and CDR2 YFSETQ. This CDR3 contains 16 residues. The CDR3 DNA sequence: TGCGCCAGCAGCCCGCTTAGCGGGAGGAACTCCTACGAGGAGTACTTC. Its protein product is CASSPLSGRNSYEEYF.

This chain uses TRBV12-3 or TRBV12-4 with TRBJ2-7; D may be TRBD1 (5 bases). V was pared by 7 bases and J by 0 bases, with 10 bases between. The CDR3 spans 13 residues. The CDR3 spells CASKRQPSYEQYF. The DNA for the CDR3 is TGTGCCAGCAAAAGACAGCCCTCCTACGAGCAGTACTTC.

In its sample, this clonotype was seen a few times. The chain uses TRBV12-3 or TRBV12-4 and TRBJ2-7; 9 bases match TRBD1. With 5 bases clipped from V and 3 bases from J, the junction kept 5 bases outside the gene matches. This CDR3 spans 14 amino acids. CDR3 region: CASSLGQGFYEQYF. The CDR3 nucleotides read TGTGCCAGCAGTCTCGGACAGGGGTTCTACGAGCAGTACTTC.

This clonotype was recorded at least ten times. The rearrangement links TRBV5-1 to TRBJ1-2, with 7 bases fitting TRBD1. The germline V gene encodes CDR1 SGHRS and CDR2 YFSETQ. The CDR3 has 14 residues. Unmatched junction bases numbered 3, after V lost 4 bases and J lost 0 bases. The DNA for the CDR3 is TGCGCCAGCAGCCGACAGGGACCTAACTATGGCTACACCTTC. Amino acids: CASSRQGPNYGYTF.

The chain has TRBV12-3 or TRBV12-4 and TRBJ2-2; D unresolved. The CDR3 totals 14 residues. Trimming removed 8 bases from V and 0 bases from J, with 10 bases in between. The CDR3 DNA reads TGTGCCAGCCGGGCTCGGCCGAACACCGGGGAGCTGTTTTTT. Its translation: CASRARPNTGELFF.

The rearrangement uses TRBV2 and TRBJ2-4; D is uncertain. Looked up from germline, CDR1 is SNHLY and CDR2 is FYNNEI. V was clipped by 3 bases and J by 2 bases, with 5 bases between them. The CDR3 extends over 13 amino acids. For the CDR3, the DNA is TGTGCCAGCAGTGACGGCACCAAAAACATTCAGTACTTC. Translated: CASSDGTKNIQYF.

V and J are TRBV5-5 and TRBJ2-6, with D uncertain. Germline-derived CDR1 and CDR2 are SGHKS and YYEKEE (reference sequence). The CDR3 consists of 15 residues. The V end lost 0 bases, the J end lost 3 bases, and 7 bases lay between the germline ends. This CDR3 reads CASSLEGFGANVLTF. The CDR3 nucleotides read TGTGCCAGCAGCTTGGAGGGTTTTGGGGCCAACGTCCTGACTTTC.

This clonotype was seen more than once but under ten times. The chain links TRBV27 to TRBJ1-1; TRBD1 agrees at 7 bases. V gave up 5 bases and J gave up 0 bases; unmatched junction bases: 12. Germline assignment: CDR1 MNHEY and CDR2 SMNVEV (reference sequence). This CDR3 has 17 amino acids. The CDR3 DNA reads TGTGCCAGCAGTCCCCCCGGGACAGAAGGCATGAACACTGAAGCTTTCTTT. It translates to CASSPPGTEGMNTEAFF.

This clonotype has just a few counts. The CDR3 DNA sequence: TGTGCCAGCAGTTTGCGGAGGCCCCCGTGGAATGAGCAGTTCTTC. This gives the protein CASSLRRPPWNEQFF. The rearrangement uses TRBV12-3 or TRBV12-4 and TRBJ2-1; tentative D call: TRBD2 (5 bases). Trimming removed 3 bases from V and 7 bases from J, with 16 bases in between. The CDR3 spans 15 residues.

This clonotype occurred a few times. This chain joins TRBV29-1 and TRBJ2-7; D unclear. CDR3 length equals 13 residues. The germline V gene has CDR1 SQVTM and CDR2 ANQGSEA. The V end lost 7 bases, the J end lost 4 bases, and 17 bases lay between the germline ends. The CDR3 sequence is CSAQLGSLYEQYF. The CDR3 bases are TGCAGCGCCCAGCTGGGCAGTTTATACGAGCAGTACTTC.

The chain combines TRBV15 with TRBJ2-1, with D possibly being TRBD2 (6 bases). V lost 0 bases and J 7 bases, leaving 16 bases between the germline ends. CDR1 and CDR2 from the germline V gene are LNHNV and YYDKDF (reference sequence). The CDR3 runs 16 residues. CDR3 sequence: CATSRELALGGNEQFF. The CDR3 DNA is TGTGCCACCAGCAGAGAGTTGGCTCTTGGGGGGAATGAGCAGTTCTTC.

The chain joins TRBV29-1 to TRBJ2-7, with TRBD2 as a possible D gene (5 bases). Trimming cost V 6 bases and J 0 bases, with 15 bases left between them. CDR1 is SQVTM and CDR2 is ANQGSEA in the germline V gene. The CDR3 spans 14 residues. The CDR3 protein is CSVNRLGSSYEQYF. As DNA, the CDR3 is TGCAGCGTCAACCGGTTAGGGAGCTCCTACGAGCAGTACTTC.

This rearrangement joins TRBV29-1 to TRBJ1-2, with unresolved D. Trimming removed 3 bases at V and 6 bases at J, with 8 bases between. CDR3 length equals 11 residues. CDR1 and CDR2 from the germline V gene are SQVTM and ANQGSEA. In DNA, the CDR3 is TGCAGCGTTGACTCCTCCGATGGCTACACCTTC. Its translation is CSVDSSDGYTF.

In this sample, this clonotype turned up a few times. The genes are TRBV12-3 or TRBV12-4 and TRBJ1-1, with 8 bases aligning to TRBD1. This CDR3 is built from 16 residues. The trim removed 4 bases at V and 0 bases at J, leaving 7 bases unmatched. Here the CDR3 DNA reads TGTGCCAGCAGTTACGAGGACAGGGAGTTGAACACTGAAGCTTTCTTT. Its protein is CASSYEDRELNTEAFF.

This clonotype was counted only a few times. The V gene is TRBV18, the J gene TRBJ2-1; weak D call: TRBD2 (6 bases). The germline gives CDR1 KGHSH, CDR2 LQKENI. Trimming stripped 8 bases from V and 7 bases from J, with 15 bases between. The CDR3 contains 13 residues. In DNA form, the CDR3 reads TGTGCCAGCAGCCCTGGGGCGGGAAATGAGCAGTTCTTC. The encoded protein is CASSPGAGNEQFF.

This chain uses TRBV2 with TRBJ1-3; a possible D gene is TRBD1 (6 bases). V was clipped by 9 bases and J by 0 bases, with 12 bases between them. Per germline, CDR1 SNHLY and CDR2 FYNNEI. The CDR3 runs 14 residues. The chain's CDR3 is CARRTTGSGNTIYF. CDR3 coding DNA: TGTGCCAGAAGGACGACAGGCTCTGGAAACACCATATATTTT.

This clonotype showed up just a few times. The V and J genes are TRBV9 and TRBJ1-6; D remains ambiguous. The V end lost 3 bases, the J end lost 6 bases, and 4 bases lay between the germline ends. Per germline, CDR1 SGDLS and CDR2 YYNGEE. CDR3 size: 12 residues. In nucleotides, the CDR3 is TGTGCCAGCAGCGGGAGTAATTCACCCCTCCACTTT. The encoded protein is CASSGSNSPLHF.